These 2 T cell receptor beta chains were all obtained from the same sample, sequenced in a study of shared clonotypes between healthy human individuals. The table came from immunoSEQ multiplex PCR; TCRdb's copy has only in-frame clones and leaves some out. The data show millions of clones, 85% to 95% seen once. The sample taken for sequencing was naive CD4+ T cells from PBMCs. Subset in this sample: CD45RA+ positively selected. These receptors all stem from a man between 18 and 35 years old in good health. Some clones in this sample may be carry-over from other donors' samples.

The chain recombines TRBV6-1 with TRBJ2-2, with D tentatively TRBD1 (6 bases). This CDR3 has 14 amino acids. Germline V lookup: CDR1 MNHNS, CDR2 SASEGT. Trimming cost V 8 bases and J 1 base, with 11 bases left between them. CDR3 loop: CASPTGMNTGELFF. The CDR3 DNA sequence: TGTGCCAGCCCGACAGGAATGAACACCGGGGAGCTGTTTTTT.

The rearrangement links TRBV5-4 to TRBJ2-5; D is possibly TRBD1 (6 bases). The CDR3 has 15 residues. V dropped 5 bases and J dropped 4 bases, with 18 bases sitting between them. Per the germline V gene, CDR1 is SGHNT and CDR2 is YYREEE (reference sequence). This CDR3 reads CASSGLGAKRETQYF. In DNA, the CDR3 is TGTGCCAGCAGTGGATTGGGGGCGAAACGAGAGACCCAGTACTTC.